A selection of T cell receptor beta chains follows, all from one sample in a study of shared clonotypes between healthy human individuals. Assay: immunoSEQ multiplex PCR; the TCRdb copy retains only in-frame clones and omits some. The sample consists of 1.4 million or so clones, about 98.5% of them appearing once. Sequencing input: naive CD4+ T cells sorted from blood. These receptors all stem from a young man in good health. The CDR3 runs from the conserved cysteine through the conserved F or W. D genes are given only for firm matches. Expanded clones are given a class, and other clones once, few, many or no size at all.

CDR3 DNA	CDR3 protein	D gene	clone size	V gene	J gene
TGCGCCAGCAGCTTGGTATTAGCGGCAAGCTCCTACAATGAGCAGTTCTTC	CASSLVLAASSYNEQFF	NA	NA	TRBV5-1	TRBJ2-1
TGTGCCAGCAGCTTGGATGGAGGTCCGGTCACTGAAGCTTTCTTT	CASSLDGGPVTEAFF	NA	NA	TRBV5-4	TRBJ1-1
TGTGCCAGCAGCCCTCCCAGCGGGGATGGGGGCACAGATACGCAGTATTTT	CASSPPSGDGGTDTQYF	TRBD2	once	TRBV5-4	TRBJ2-3
TGTGCCTGGAGTCAGAGTGGGGGGATCTCTGGAAACACCATATATTTT	CAWSQSGGISGNTIYF	NA	NA	TRBV30	TRBJ1-3
TGTGCCAGCAGCCAGTTTTTGACTCGCTTCCCCACCGGGGAGCTGTTTTTT	CASSQFLTRFPTGELFF	NA	NA	TRBV27	TRBJ2-2
TGCGCCAGCAGGGGGGGTGTGGGACGTCGTTTTTACACCTTC	CASRGGVGRRFYTF	NA	once	TRBV10-2	TRBJ1-2
TGTGCCAGCAGCTTGAACAGGGGCCAAAGCTCCTACAATGAGCAGTTCTTC	CASSLNRGQSSYNEQFF	TRBD1	NA	TRBV5-6	TRBJ2-1
TGTGCCAGCAGCTTAGGGGAGCGGGATTCCACAGATACGCAGTATTTT	CASSLGERDSTDTQYF	TRBD2	once	TRBV11-1	TRBJ2-3
TGTGCCAGCAGCTTAAACCGGGGACAGGGCAATCAGCCCCAGCATTTT	CASSLNRGQGNQPQHF	TRBD1	NA	TRBV5-4	TRBJ1-5
TGTGCCAGTAGGCGCCGGGGACAGGCTGACAATGAGCAGTTCTTC	CASRRRGQADNEQFF	TRBD1	NA	TRBV19	TRBJ2-1
TGTGCCAGCAGCTTGGGCGCGTCGCAAGAGACCCAGTACTTC	CASSLGASQETQYF	NA	once	TRBV5-6	TRBJ2-5
TGTGCCAGCAGTGAGTGGGGTACAGGGGGCGAGCAGTACTTC	CASSEWGTGGEQYF	TRBD1	NA	TRBV25-1	TRBJ2-7
TGTGCCAGCAGTTTCCCCAGTGGGGCCAAAAACATTCAGTACTTC	CASSFPSGAKNIQYF	NA	once	TRBV28	TRBJ2-4
TGTGCCAGCAGCTTAAAGACAGGGGGTACCCAAGAGACCCAGTACTTC	CASSLKTGGTQETQYF	TRBD1	NA	TRBV5-4	TRBJ2-5
TGTGCCAGCAGCGTACCCCCAGGGGGGCCTACGACTGAAGCTTTCTTT	CASSVPPGGPTTEAFF	TRBD1	NA	TRBV9	TRBJ1-1
TGTGCCAGCAGCAGAGACCAGGGAGTGTCGCCTTTCTTT	CASSRDQGVSPFF	NA	once	TRBV7-3	TRBJ1-1
TGCGCCAGCAGCTTGGGCCCGGACACAGATACGCAGTATTTT	CASSLGPDTDTQYF	NA	NA	TRBV5-1	TRBJ2-3
TGCGCCAGCAGCCAATCGGACCGGACGGATCAGCCCCAGCATTTT	CASSQSDRTDQPQHF	NA	few	TRBV4-1	TRBJ1-5
TGCGCCAGCCAGACTGGATCTGGGGCCAACGTCCTGACTTTC	CASQTGSGANVLTF	NA	NA	TRBV5-1	TRBJ2-6
TGTGCCAGCAGTAATTGGGAAGAAGAAAAACTGTTTTTT	CASSNWEEEKLFF	NA	NA	TRBV28	TRBJ1-4
TGCGCCATCAGGGTTGCGAACACCGGGGAGCTGTTTTTT	CAIRVANTGELFF	NA	NA	TRBV10-2	TRBJ2-2
TGCGCCAGCAGCCACGAACAGGGCACTGAAGCTTTCTTT	CASSHEQGTEAFF	NA	NA	TRBV4-1	TRBJ1-1
TGTGCCAGCAGCCGCCGGAAGGGGGACACTGAAGCTTTCTTT	CASSRRKGDTEAFF	NA	NA	TRBV14	TRBJ1-1
TGTGCCAGCAGTTTAATATCAGGGCAGCCCCAGCATTTT	CASSLISGQPQHF	NA	NA	TRBV27	TRBJ1-5
TGTGCCAGCAGCTCCAACACGGCGTCGGAAGCTTTCTTT	CASSSNTASEAFF	NA	NA	TRBV11-3	TRBJ1-1